This T cell receptor beta chain was identified during a study of blood T cells in healthy people across ages. Germline V lookup: CDR1 MNHNS, CDR2 SASEGT. V lost 5 bases and J 14 bases, leaving 27 bases between the germline ends. The CDR3 is 15 amino acids. Using a J-beta primer mix together with a sample-barcoded 5' primer, a second PCR was run for about 7 to 12 cycles. One entry per CDR3 protein, called by TCRdb with MiXCR from the 5' RACE reads. The repertoire holds some 850,000 distinct CDR3 sequences, with under 30% as singletons. Isolation per sample recovered at least 7 million PBMCs. These same data were also listed under a study on T cells of mothers and their children.

This chain joins TRBV6-1 and TRBJ1-2; TRBD1 might be the D (6 bases). This receptor was obtained from a boy aged 5-17 years in good health. What was sequenced was blood. The chain's CDR3 is CASSPPGQQMGGNTF. DNA of the CDR3: TGTGCCAGCAGTCCTCCCGGACAGCAAATGGGGGGTAATACCTTC.